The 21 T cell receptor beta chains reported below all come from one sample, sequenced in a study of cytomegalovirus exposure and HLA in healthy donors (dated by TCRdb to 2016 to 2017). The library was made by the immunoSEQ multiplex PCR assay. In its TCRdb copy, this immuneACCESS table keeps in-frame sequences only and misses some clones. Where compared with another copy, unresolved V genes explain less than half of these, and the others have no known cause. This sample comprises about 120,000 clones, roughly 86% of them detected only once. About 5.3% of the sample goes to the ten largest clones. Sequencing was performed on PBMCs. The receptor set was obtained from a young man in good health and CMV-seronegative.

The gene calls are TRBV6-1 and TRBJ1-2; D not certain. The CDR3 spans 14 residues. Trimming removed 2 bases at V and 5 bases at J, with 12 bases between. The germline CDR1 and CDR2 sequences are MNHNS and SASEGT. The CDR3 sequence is CASSEFGRGYGYTF. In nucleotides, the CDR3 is TGTGCCAGCAGTGAATTCGGCCGGGGTTATGGCTACACCTTC.

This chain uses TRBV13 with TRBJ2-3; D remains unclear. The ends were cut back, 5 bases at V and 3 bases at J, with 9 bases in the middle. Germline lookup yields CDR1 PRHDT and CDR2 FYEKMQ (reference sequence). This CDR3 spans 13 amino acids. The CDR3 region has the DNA TGTGCCAGCAGCCCCCTGAGGACAGATACGCAGTATTTT. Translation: CASSPLRTDTQYF.

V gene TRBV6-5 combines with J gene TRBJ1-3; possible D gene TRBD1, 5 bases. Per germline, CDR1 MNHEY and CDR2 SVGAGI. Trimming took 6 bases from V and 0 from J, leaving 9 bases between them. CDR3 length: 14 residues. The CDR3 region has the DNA TGTGCCAGCAGGGGGGGACCCTCTGGAAACACCATATATTTT. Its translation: CASRGGPSGNTIYF.

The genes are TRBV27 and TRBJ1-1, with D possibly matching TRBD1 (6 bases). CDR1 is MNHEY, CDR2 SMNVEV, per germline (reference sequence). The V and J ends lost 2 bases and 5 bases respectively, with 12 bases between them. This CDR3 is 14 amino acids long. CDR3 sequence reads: CASSLTGRGTEAFF. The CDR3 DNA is TGTGCCAGCAGTTTAACAGGGAGGGGGACTGAAGCTTTCTTT.

The CDR3 is CASSGGSAGYTF. CDR3 DNA: TGTGCCAGCAGCGGAGGCAGCGCGGGCTACACCTTC. The rearrangement links TRBV9 to TRBJ1-2; D not resolved. CDR3 size: 12 residues. V was pared by 3 bases and J by 8 bases, with 11 bases between. Per the germline V gene, CDR1 is SGDLS and CDR2 is YYNGEE. Drawing the rest from reference TRBV9 and TRBJ1-2, the complete variable domain is DSGVTQTPKHLITATGQRVTLRCSPRSGDLSVYWYQQSLDQGLQFLIQYYNGEERAKGNILERFSAQQFPDLHSELNLSSLELGDSALYFCASSGGSAGYTFGSGTRLTVV.

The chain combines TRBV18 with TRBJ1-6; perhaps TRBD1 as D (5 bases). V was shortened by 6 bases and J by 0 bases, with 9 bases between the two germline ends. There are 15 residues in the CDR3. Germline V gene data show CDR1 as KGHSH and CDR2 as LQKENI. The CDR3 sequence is CASSLTGSYNSPLHF. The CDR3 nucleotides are TGTGCCAGCTCCCTCACAGGCTCCTATAATTCACCCCTCCACTTT.

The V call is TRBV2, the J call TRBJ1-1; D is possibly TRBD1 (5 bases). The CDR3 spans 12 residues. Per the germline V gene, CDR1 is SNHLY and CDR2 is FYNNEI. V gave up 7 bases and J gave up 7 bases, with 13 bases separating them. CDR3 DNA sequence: TGTGCCAGCACCCGGGACTATAATGAAGCTTTCTTT. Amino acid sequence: CASTRDYNEAFF.

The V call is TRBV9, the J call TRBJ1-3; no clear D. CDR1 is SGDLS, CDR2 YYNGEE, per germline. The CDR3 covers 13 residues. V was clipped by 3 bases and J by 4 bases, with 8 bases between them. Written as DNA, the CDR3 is TGTGCCAGCAGCGCGTACGGGGGAAACACCATATATTTT. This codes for CASSAYGGNTIYF.

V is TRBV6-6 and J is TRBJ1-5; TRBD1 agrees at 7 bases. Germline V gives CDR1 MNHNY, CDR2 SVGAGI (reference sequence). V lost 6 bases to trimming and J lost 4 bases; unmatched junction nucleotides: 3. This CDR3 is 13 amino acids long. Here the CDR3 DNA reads TGTGCCAGCAGCAGGGACAGAAATCAGCCCCAGCATTTT. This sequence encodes CASSRDRNQPQHF.

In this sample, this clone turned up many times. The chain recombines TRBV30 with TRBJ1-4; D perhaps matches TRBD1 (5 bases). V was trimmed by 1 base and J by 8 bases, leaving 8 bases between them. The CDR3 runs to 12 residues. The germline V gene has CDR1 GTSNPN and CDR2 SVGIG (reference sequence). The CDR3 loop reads CAWSGAGEKLFF. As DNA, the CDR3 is TGTGCCTGGAGTGGTGCAGGGGAAAAACTGTTTTTT.

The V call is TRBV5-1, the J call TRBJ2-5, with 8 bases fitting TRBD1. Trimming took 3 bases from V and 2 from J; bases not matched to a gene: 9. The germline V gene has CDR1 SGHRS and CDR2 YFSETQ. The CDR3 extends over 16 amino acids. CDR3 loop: CASSSGGRGPQETQYF. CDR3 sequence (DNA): TGCGCCAGCAGCTCCGGGGGCAGGGGGCCTCAAGAGACCCAGTACTTC. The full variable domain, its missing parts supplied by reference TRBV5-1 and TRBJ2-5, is KAGVTQTPRYLIKTRGQQVTLSCSPISGHRSVSWYQQTPGQGLQFLFEYFSETQRNKGNFPGRFSGRQFSNSRSEMNVSTLELGDSALYLCASSSGGRGPQETQYFGPGTRLLVL.

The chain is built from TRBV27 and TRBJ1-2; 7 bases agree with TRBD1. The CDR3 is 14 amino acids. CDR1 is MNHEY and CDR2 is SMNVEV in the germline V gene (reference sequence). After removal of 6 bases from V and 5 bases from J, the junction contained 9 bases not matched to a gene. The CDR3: CASSRTGERYGYTF. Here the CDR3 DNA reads TGTGCCAGCAGCCGTACAGGGGAGAGGTATGGCTACACCTTC.

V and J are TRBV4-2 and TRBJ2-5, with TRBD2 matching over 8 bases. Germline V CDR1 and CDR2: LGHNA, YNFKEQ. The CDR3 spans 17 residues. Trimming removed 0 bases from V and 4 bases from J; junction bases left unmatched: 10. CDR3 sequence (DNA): TGTGCCAGCAGCCAAGATCCGCGCGGGAGGAGGATAGAGACCCAGTACTTC. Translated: CASSQDPRGRRIETQYF.

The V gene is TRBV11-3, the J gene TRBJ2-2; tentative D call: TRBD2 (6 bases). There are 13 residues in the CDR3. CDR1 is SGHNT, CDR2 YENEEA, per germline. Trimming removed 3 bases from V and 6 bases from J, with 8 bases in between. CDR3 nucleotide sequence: TGTGCCAGCAGCTTGGGGGAGGCCGGGGAGCTGTTTTTT. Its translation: CASSLGEAGELFF.

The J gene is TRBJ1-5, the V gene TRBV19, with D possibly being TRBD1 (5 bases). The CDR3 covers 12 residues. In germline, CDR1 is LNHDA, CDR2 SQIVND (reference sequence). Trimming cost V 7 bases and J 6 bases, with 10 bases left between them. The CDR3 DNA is TGTGCCAGTACGTCCGGGGGTCAGCCCCAGCATTTT. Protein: CASTSGGQPQHF.

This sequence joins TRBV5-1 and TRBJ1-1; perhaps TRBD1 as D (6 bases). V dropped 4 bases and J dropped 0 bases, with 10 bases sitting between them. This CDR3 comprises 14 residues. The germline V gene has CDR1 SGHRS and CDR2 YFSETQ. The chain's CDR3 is CASSVDRMNTEAFF. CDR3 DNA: TGCGCCAGCAGCGTCGACAGGATGAACACTGAAGCTTTCTTT.

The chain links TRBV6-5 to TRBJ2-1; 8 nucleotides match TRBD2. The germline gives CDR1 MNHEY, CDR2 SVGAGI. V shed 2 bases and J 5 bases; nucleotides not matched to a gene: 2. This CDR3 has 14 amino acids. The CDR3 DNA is TGTGCCAGCAGTTACACTAGCGGACACAATGAGCAGTTCTTC. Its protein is CASSYTSGHNEQFF.

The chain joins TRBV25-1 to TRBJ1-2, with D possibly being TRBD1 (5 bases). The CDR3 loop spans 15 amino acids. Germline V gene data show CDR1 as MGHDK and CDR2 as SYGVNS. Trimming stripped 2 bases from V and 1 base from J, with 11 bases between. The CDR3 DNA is TGTGCCAGCAGTGAAACCGGACATTTTAACTATGGCTACACCTTC. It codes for CASSETGHFNYGYTF.

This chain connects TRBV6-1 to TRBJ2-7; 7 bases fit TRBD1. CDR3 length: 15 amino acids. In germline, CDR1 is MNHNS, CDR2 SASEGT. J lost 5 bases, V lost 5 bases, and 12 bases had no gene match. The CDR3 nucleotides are TGTGCCAGCAGTCGAGCCGGGACAGATTACCACGAGCAGTACTTC. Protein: CASSRAGTDYHEQYF.

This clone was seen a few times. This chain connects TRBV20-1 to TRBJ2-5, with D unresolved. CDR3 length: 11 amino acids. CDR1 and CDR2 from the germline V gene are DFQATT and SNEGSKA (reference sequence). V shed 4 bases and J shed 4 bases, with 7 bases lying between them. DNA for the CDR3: TGCAGTGCTAAAGCCGGAGAGACCCAGTACTTC. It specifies CSAKAGETQYF.

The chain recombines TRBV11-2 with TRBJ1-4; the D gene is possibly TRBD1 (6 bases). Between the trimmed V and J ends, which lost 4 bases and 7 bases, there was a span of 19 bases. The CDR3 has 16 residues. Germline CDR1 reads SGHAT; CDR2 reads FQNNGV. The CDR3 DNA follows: TGTGCCAGCAGCTCAGCACTAGGGGGAATTCGTGAAAAACTGTTTTTT. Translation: CASSSALGGIREKLFF.